This passage covers 18 T cell receptor beta chains from one sample sequenced in a study of T-cell reconstitution after alpha-beta-depleted transplantation in children. Using unique molecular identifiers, the investigators prepared the TCRbeta library. MiXCR was run by TCRdb on the PCR reads, yielding one entry per CDR3 protein. The repertoire holds fewer than 400,000 distinct CDR3 sequences, around 25% seen once, with roughly 11% in the top ten. The sequences come from PBMCs, mostly from graft donor cells, collected 180 days after TCRalphabeta/CD19-depleted stem cell transplant. The receptors here all came from a male patient younger than 18 who had a stem cell transplant for acute lymphoblastic leukemia, so the T cells may come from the graft donor.

The chain joins TRBV29-1 to TRBJ2-2, with D uncertain. The CDR3 has 11 amino acids. Germline CDR1 is SQVTM and CDR2 is ANQGSEA. V gave up 4 bases and J gave up 4 bases, with 4 bases separating them. CDR3 sequence: CSVGRTGELFF. Here the CDR3 DNA reads TGCAGCGTTGGCCGCACCGGGGAGCTGTTTTTT.

This clonotype was found a few times. The chain is built from TRBV6-1 and TRBJ1-5; the match to TRBD1 covers 8 bases. This CDR3 contains 15 residues. Germline loops: CDR1 MNHNS, CDR2 SASEGT. The V gene end was trimmed by 5 bases and the J gene end by 3 bases; junction bases not matched to a gene: 6. The CDR3 region has the DNA TGTGCCAGCAGTCAGCGGACAGGGTCCAATCAGCCCCAGCATTTT. Translated: CASSQRTGSNQPQHF.

This clonotype was seen only a few times. The genes are TRBV5-6 and TRBJ2-7; a weak D match, TRBD2 (5 bases). This CDR3 has 15 residues. Germline V gene lookup returns CDR1 SGHDT and CDR2 YYEEEE. V shed 6 bases and J shed 2 bases, with 18 bases lying between them. Written as DNA, the CDR3 is TGTGCCAGCATCCTCAGCGGCAGGCTCACCTACGAGCAGTACTTC. Residues: CASILSGRLTYEQYF.

The gene calls are TRBV27 and TRBJ1-2, with D possibly matching TRBD1 (6 bases). V lost 3 bases and J lost 5, with 31 bases in between. Germline values: CDR1 MNHEY, CDR2 SMNVEV (reference sequence). The length of the CDR3 is 20 residues. DNA of the CDR3: TGTGCCAGCAGTTTTCGGGGGCTCGGTAGGCGAGGGGGTCCCGGGTATGGCTACACCTTC. Its protein product is CASSFRGLGRRGGPGYGYTF.

The chain is built from TRBV5-5 and TRBJ2-5, with 7 bases identical to TRBD1. The V gene end was trimmed by 7 bases and the J gene end by 5 bases; junction bases not matched to a gene: 8. The germline gives CDR1 SGHKS, CDR2 YYEKEE (reference sequence). This CDR3 is built from 13 residues. The CDR3 sequence: CASGRQGRETQYF. CDR3 coding DNA: TGTGCCAGCGGCCGACAGGGTCGGGAGACCCAGTACTTC.

This sequence joins TRBV4-1 and TRBJ2-7; a possible D gene is TRBD1 (6 bases). The CDR3 is made up of 15 amino acids. V gave up 2 bases and J gave up 0 bases, with 11 bases separating them. In germline, CDR1 is MGHRA, CDR2 YSYEKL. CDR3 in amino acids: CASSQPRDNSYEQYF. Written as DNA, the CDR3 is TGCGCCAGCAGCCAACCACGGGACAACTCCTACGAGCAGTACTTC.

This clonotype was observed a few times. The gene calls are TRBV12-3 or TRBV12-4 and TRBJ2-3; TRBD1 matches at 7 bases. J gave up 2 bases and V 3 bases, and 8 bases lay outside the gene matches. The CDR3 has 16 residues. The CDR3 here is CASSFSRGQPTDTQYF. The CDR3 coding sequence is TGTGCCAGCAGTTTTAGCCGGGGACAGCCCACAGATACGCAGTATTTT.

The rearrangement joins TRBV20-1 to TRBJ2-4; weak D call: TRBD2 (6 bases). Germline CDR1 reads DFQATT; CDR2 reads SNEGSKA (reference sequence). Between the trimmed V and J ends, which lost 0 bases and 0 bases, there was a span of 9 bases. The CDR3 length is 15 residues. The CDR3 coding sequence is TGCAGTGCTAGAGATAGCGGCACAGCCAAAAACATTCAGTACTTC. This encodes CSARDSGTAKNIQYF.

The chain couples TRBV15 to TRBJ2-4, with D tentatively TRBD2 (5 bases). V was cut by 1 base and J by 2 bases, with 9 bases left in between. Germline V gene data show CDR1 as LNHNV and CDR2 as YYDKDF (reference sequence). CDR3 length: 15 amino acids. CDR3 nucleotides: TGTGCCACCAGCAGAGCAGCTAGCCCCAAAAACATTCAGTACTTC. Translation gives CATSRAASPKNIQYF.

This chain joins TRBV11-2 and TRBJ2-1; 9 bases fit TRBD2. CDR3 length: 15 amino acids. The V and J ends lost 2 bases and 8 bases, in that order; junction bases with no gene match: 7. Germline assignment: CDR1 SGHAT and CDR2 FQNNGV. CDR3 sequence (DNA): TGTGCCAGCAGCTTAACGGCGGGAGGGACCCATGAGCAGTTCTTC. It is translated as CASSLTAGGTHEQFF.

This chain uses TRBV15 with TRBJ1-1; weak D call: TRBD1 (6 bases). The germline CDR1 and CDR2 sequences are LNHNV and YYDKDF (reference sequence). Trimming pared 0 bases from V and 1 base from J, leaving 18 bases between. The CDR3 covers 18 residues. CDR3 coding DNA: TGTGCCACCAGCAGAGATAACAGGCAGGGGAGTTCGAACACTGAAGCTTTCTTT. This codes for CATSRDNRQGSSNTEAFF.

The chain uses TRBV7-9 and TRBJ2-7; D unclear. In germline, CDR1 is SEHNR, CDR2 FQNEAQ (reference sequence). The CDR3 consists of 13 residues. With 5 bases removed from V and 6 bases from J, the gap between germline ends came to 14 bases. The CDR3 DNA follows: TGTGCCAGCAGCCAAATAAGCGAAGGCGAGCAGTACTTC. Amino acids: CASSQISEGEQYF.

In nucleotides, the CDR3 is TGTGCCAGCAGCCAAGGGACAGTGAACACTGAAGCTTTCTTT. It translates to CASSQGTVNTEAFF. The V and J genes are TRBV3-1 and TRBJ1-1; D perhaps matches TRBD1 (6 bases). Germline V gene lookup returns CDR1 LGHDT and CDR2 YNNKEL (reference sequence). The length of the CDR3 is 14 residues. V lost 1 base, J lost 0 bases, and 6 bases lay in between.

The genes are TRBV5-1 and TRBJ2-3; 8 nucleotides align to TRBD2. The CDR3 is 15 residues long. CDR1 is SGHRS, CDR2 YFSETQ, per germline. The V segment lost 2 bases and the J segment 3 bases; nucleotides outside the gene matches: 5. CDR3 bases: TGCGCCAGCAGCTTTAGCGGGATAGGAACAGATACGCAGTATTTT. This codes for CASSFSGIGTDTQYF.

This chain connects TRBV5-1 to TRBJ1-4; tentatively, D is TRBD1 (6 bases). The V gene lost 4 bases and the J gene lost 4 bases, with 17 bases spanning the gap. The CDR3 runs 16 residues. Per germline, CDR1 SGHRS and CDR2 YFSETQ. The CDR3 spells CASSVSPDRYNEKLFF. The CDR3 DNA is TGCGCCAGCAGCGTATCCCCGGACAGATATAATGAAAAACTGTTTTTT.

The chain carries TRBV9 and TRBJ2-5; the match to TRBD2 covers 13 bases. CDR1 is SGDLS and CDR2 is YYNGEE in the germline V gene. This CDR3 spans 15 amino acids. Trimming removed 4 bases from V and 4 bases from J; junction bases left unmatched: 4. As DNA, the CDR3 is TGTGCCAGCAGCTACGGACTAGCGGGAGTAGAGACCCAGTACTTC. Translation gives CASSYGLAGVETQYF.

This clonotype was counted only a few times. This sequence joins TRBV3-1 and TRBJ2-7; D might be TRBD1 (6 bases). The germline CDR1 and CDR2 sequences are LGHDT and YNNKEL (reference sequence). Trimming removed 4 bases from V and 5 bases from J, with 18 bases in between. CDR3 length equals 15 residues. The CDR3 nucleotides read TGTGCCAGCAGCCCCCGGACAGTGCTGGGAGACGAGCAGTACTTC. This gives the protein CASSPRTVLGDEQYF.

The rearrangement uses TRBV27 and TRBJ2-3; D is perhaps TRBD1 (6 bases). Trimming removed 2 bases at V and 8 bases at J, with 17 bases between. This CDR3 is built from 15 residues. The germline V gene encodes CDR1 MNHEY and CDR2 SMNVEV (reference sequence). The CDR3 is CASSLHREVRATQYF. For the CDR3, the DNA is TGTGCCAGCAGTTTACACAGGGAAGTTCGGGCTACGCAGTATTTT.